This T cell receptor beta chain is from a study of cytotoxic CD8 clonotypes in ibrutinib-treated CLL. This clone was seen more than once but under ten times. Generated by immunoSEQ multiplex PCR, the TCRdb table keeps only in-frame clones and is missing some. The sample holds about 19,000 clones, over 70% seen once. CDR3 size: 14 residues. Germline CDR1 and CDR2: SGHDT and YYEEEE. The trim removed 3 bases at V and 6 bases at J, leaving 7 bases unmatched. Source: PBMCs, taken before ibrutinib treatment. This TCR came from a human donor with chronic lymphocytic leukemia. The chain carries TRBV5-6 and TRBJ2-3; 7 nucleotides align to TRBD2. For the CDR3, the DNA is TGTGCCAGCAGCTGGGATCTAGCGGCCGATACGCAGTATTTT. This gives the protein CASSWDLAADTQYF.